This entry describes one TCR beta chain. The antigen is not known. The germline gene is not matched at one end of the junction; a read error may be the cause. Germline CDR1 and CDR2: DFQATT and SNEGSKA (reference sequence). This CDR3 is built from 11 residues. The data are from a study of cytomegalovirus exposure and HLA in healthy donors. Study outcomes and limitations: According to a later analysis, most TCR beta chains associated with CMV appeared HLA-restricted. DRB1 had the most TCR associations and HLA-C the fewest, a later analysis found, with rates varying by HLA locus.

13 Jbeta primers and 60 Vbeta primers were used for the PCR. Assay: immunoSEQ multiplex PCR; the TCRdb copy retains only in-frame clones and omits some. The sample contains approximately 160,000 clones, approximately 71% of which appear only once. The receptor was isolated from a man aged 50-60 years in good health and CMV-seronegative. What was sequenced was PBMCs. The V and J genes are TRBV20-1 and TRBJ2-1, with a weak D call TRBD2 (5 bases). This chain's CDR3 is CSARDRDEQFF. The CDR3, as DNA: TGCAGTGCTAGAGATCGGGATGAACAGTTCTTC.